The T cell receptor (beta chain) under discussion was sequenced for a study of monozygotic twins with inflammatory bowel disease. TCRdb reprocessed the 5' RACE reads; each CDR3 protein has one entry and no DNA is given. The table for this sample gives around 140,000 distinct CDR3 sequences. In germline, CDR1 is DFQATT, CDR2 SNEGSKA (reference sequence). The CDR3 extends over 15 amino acids. The chain recombines TRBV20-1 with TRBJ2-1; the D call from TCRdb, TRBD2, cannot be confirmed without DNA. Sequenced: blood. The receptor's source is a human donor with ulcerative colitis or Crohn's disease, or a healthy co-twin of an affected twin (not recorded which). The CDR3 loop reads CSAEGTSGGYNEQFF.